A single sample is the source of the 30 T cell receptor beta chains below, sequenced in a study of T cell repertoires in cytomegalovirus infection. These TCRs' antigens remain unknown. TCRdb analysed the reads with MiXCR anew, one entry per CDR3 protein. The sample lists about 51,000 distinct CDR3 sequences, around 18% seen once, with about 26% in the top ten. The sample was CD8+ T cells from cultured PBMCs, taken from culture after CMV antigen stimulation. Receptor source: a human donor in good health (CMV status not recorded). Some clones in this sample may be carry-over from other donors' samples.

V is TRBV7-3 and J is TRBJ2-7, with 9 bases lining up with TRBD1. The CDR3 has 22 residues. After removal of 5 bases from V and 2 bases from J, the junction contained 28 bases not matched to a gene. Germline CDR1 and CDR2: SGHTA and FQGTGA. The CDR3 nucleotides are TGTGCCAGCAGCCCACGACTTAAACCAAAAGCGGTATGGGACAGGGCGGCCTACGAGCAGTACTTC. This translates into CASSPRLKPKAVWDRAAYEQYF.

This chain connects TRBV11-1 to TRBJ2-7, with 7 bases identical to TRBD1. From germline, CDR1 is SGHAT and CDR2 FQDESV (reference sequence). The CDR3 covers 16 residues. J was trimmed by 2 bases and V by 3 bases; bases with no gene match: 10. CDR3 in amino acids: CASSFTGDSLPYEQYF. The CDR3 DNA sequence: TGTGCCAGCAGCTTCACTGGGGACAGCCTGCCCTACGAGCAGTACTTC.

The CDR3 sequence is CASGGGSDGNEKLFF. As DNA, the CDR3 is TGTGCTAGTGGTGGGGGATCGGACGGGAATGAAAAACTGTTTTTT. The V gene is TRBV12-5, the J gene TRBJ1-4; D is possibly TRBD1 (5 bases). The CDR3 contains 15 residues. Trimming stripped 5 bases from V and 5 bases from J, with 15 bases between. Germline CDR1 reads LGHNT; CDR2 reads FRNRAP.

This clonotype was detected only a few times. CDR3 nucleotide sequence: TGTGCCAGCAGTTTAACTGGACAGGGCGGCGGCTACACCTTC. Encoded protein: CASSLTGQGGGYTF. The chain couples TRBV12-3 or TRBV12-4 to TRBJ1-2; 8 nucleotides match TRBD1. J gave up 8 bases and V 2 bases, and 7 bases lay outside the gene matches. The CDR3 covers 14 residues.

This clonotype has more than one count but fewer than ten. The rearrangement links TRBV5-5 to TRBJ1-5, with a possible D match to TRBD1 (6 bases). V lost 4 bases and J lost 5, with 16 bases in between. This CDR3 is 15 amino acids long. Germline assignment: CDR1 SGHKS and CDR2 YYEKEE (reference sequence). The CDR3 region has the DNA TGTGCCAGCAGCCACTACAGGGATGTTGATCAGCCCCAGCATTTT. Encoded protein: CASSHYRDVDQPQHF.

This chain joins TRBV12-3 or TRBV12-4 and TRBJ1-1; no reliable D call. This CDR3 region has 14 residues. V lost 3 bases and J lost 0, with 8 bases in between. CDR3 in DNA: TGTGCCAGCAGTTTTGGCCCTATGAACACTGAAGCTTTCTTT. This gives the protein CASSFGPMNTEAFF.

The chain has TRBV27 and TRBJ2-7; D unresolved. Trimming removed 4 bases at V and 1 base at J, with 8 bases between. The germline V gene encodes CDR1 MNHEY and CDR2 SMNVEV (reference sequence). The CDR3 is made up of 13 amino acids. The CDR3 region is CASSWGHSYEQYF. In DNA form, the CDR3 reads TGTGCCAGCAGTTGGGGTCATTCCTACGAGCAGTACTTC.

Only a few counts were recorded for this clonotype. The chain employs TRBV7-9 and TRBJ2-2; D ambiguous. V was clipped by 5 bases and J by 1 base, with 11 bases between them. The CDR3 is 15 residues long. Germline V gives CDR1 SEHNR, CDR2 FQNEAQ (reference sequence). CDR3 protein: CASSNLPGNTGELFF. Here the CDR3 DNA reads TGTGCCAGCAGCAATCTTCCGGGGAACACCGGGGAGCTGTTTTTT.

This clonotype was seen more than once but under ten times. This chain connects TRBV6-2 or TRBV6-3 to TRBJ2-1; weak D call: TRBD2 (6 bases). CDR3 size: 13 residues. Per germline, CDR1 MNHEY and CDR2 SVGEGT. The CDR3 coding sequence is TGTGCTATTTGGGGGGAATCCTACAATGAGCAGTTCTTC. This gives the protein CAIWGESYNEQFF.

The rearrangement links TRBV6-2 or TRBV6-3 to TRBJ2-3, with TRBD1 matching over 10 bases. Germline V lookup: CDR1 MNHEY, CDR2 SVGEGT. The CDR3 consists of 16 residues. J lost 3 bases, V lost 6 bases, and 9 bases had no gene match. CDR3 region: CASRLFRDRGTDTQYF. CDR3 sequence (DNA): TGTGCCAGCAGATTATTCCGGGACAGGGGAACAGATACGCAGTATTTT.

This clonotype was seen only a few times. V usage is TRBV7-8 and J usage is TRBJ2-5; TRBD2 matches 8 bases. Germline V gene data show CDR1 as SGHVS and CDR2 as FQNEAQ. Germline trimming cut 4 bases from V and 1 base from J; bases unmatched to any gene: 11. CDR3 length: 17 residues. CDR3 nucleotides: TGTGCCAGCAGCTATCCGTGGGCGGGAGGAGGCCAAGAGACCCAGTACTTC. It yields the protein CASSYPWAGGGQETQYF.

In its sample, this clonotype was seen many times. This rearrangement joins TRBV6-2 or TRBV6-3 to TRBJ2-3; no clear D gene. The V gene lost 7 bases and the J gene lost 7 bases, with 12 bases spanning the gap. The CDR3 runs 12 residues. The germline V gene has CDR1 MNHEY and CDR2 SVGEGT. DNA for the CDR3: TGTGCCAGCAACAGTGGGCTCAATACGCAGTATTTT. Translating gives CASNSGLNTQYF.

This clonotype was found a few times. The gene calls are TRBV11-2 and TRBJ2-6, with 11 bases identical to TRBD1. The ends lost 1 base at V and 0 bases at J; junction bases unmatched: 5. This CDR3 comprises 19 residues. The germline CDR1 and CDR2 sequences are SGHAT and FQNNGV. The CDR3: CASSLAGTGGLSGANVLTF. CDR3 coding DNA: TGTGCCAGCAGCTTAGCCGGGACAGGGGGGCTCTCTGGGGCCAACGTCCTGACTTTC.

This clonotype was counted at least ten times. The chain recombines TRBV9 with TRBJ2-3, with D possibly being TRBD1 (5 bases). V was trimmed by 4 bases and J by 1 base, leaving 16 bases between them. The CDR3 covers 16 residues. CDR1 SGDLS and CDR2 YYNGEE come from the germline V gene. DNA of the CDR3: TGTGCCAGCAGCCCCCACTTGCAGGGTGGCACAGATACGCAGTATTTT. It codes for CASSPHLQGGTDTQYF.

This clonotype has a single count. The gene calls are TRBV7-6 and TRBJ1-5; no clear D gene. The CDR3 has 11 residues. CDR1 and CDR2 from the germline V gene are SGHVS and FNYEAQ. V dropped 4 bases and J dropped 11 bases, with 9 bases sitting between them. CDR3 coding DNA: TGTGCCAGCAGCTACGATGGGTCCCAGCATTTT. Protein product: CASSYDGSQHF. The full variable domain, its missing parts supplied by reference TRBV7-6 and TRBJ1-5, is GAGVSQSPRYKVTKRGQDVALRCDPISGHVSLYWYRQALGQGPEFLTYFNYEAQQDKSGLPNDRFSAERPEGSISTLTIQRTEQRDSAMYRCASSYDGSQHFGDGTRLSIL.

This clonotype has ten or more counts. The rearrangement joins TRBV7-2 to TRBJ1-1; D gene ambiguous. The germline gives CDR1 SGHTA, CDR2 FQGNSA. The length of the CDR3 is 12 residues. Trimming left V 2 bases short and J 1 base short, with 2 bases between. The CDR3 loop reads CASSLTNTEAFF. CDR3 bases: TGTGCCAGCAGCTTAACGAACACTGAAGCTTTCTTT.

V usage is TRBV7-9 and J usage is TRBJ1-2; the match to TRBD1 covers 9 bases. Germline V CDR1 and CDR2: SEHNR, FQNEAQ (reference sequence). V lost 4 bases and J lost 6; bases outside the gene matches: 3. The CDR3 covers 13 residues. CDR3 sequence reads: CASSWTGDDGYTF. The CDR3 DNA sequence: TGTGCCAGCAGCTGGACAGGGGATGATGGCTACACCTTC.

The chain joins TRBV27 to TRBJ2-7; D perhaps matches TRBD1 (6 bases). This CDR3 spans 16 amino acids. Per germline, CDR1 MNHEY and CDR2 SMNVEV (reference sequence). The V end was cut by 8 bases, the J end by 0 bases, with 20 bases between. The CDR3 sequence is CASSTRDTRSSYEQYF. The DNA of the CDR3 is TGTGCCAGCTCTACTCGGGACACCAGGAGCTCCTACGAGCAGTACTTC.

The rearrangement links TRBV12-5 to TRBJ2-3; unclear D gene. Germline V gene lookup returns CDR1 LGHNT and CDR2 FRNRAP. This CDR3 is 17 amino acids long. The V and J ends lost 0 bases and 4 bases respectively, with 17 bases between them. CDR3 sequence: CASGLVRSGNIADTQYF. The CDR3 DNA reads as TGTGCTAGTGGTTTGGTACGGTCTGGAAATATCGCAGATACGCAGTATTTT.

This clonotype has at least ten counts. The V and J genes are TRBV7-2 and TRBJ2-2; 8 bases align to TRBD1. Germline V gene lookup returns CDR1 SGHTA and CDR2 FQGNSA. CDR3 length: 14 amino acids. The junction had 12 bases not matched to a gene; V was cut back by 11 bases and J by 7 bases. The CDR3 protein is CACDGTGFVGELFF. CDR3 bases: TGTGCCTGCGACGGGACAGGCTTCGTCGGGGAGCTGTTTTTT.

This clonotype has only a few counts. The rearrangement joins TRBV7-2 to TRBJ2-7; D is undetermined. V was shortened by 5 bases and J by 0 bases, with 14 bases between the two germline ends. From germline, CDR1 is SGHTA and CDR2 FQGNSA. The CDR3 covers 15 residues. In DNA, the CDR3 is TGTGCCAGCAGCCTGACGGACGGCAGCTCCTACGAGCAGTACTTC. It encodes CASSLTDGSSYEQYF.

Many counts were recorded for this clonotype. J is TRBJ2-1 and V is TRBV7-9, with D tentatively TRBD1 (6 bases). The CDR3 runs to 15 residues. In germline, CDR1 is SEHNR, CDR2 FQNEAQ (reference sequence). V shed 4 bases and J shed 15 bases, with 25 bases lying between them. CDR3 protein: CASSSDSLDDNEGFF. The DNA for the CDR3 is TGTGCCAGCAGCTCGGACAGCCTAGATGACAATGAGGGGTTCTTC.

The chain has TRBV12-3 or TRBV12-4 and TRBJ1-1, with 10 bases that match TRBD1. The CDR3 is made up of 16 amino acids. After removal of 6 bases from V and 1 base from J, the junction contained 8 bases not matched to a gene. CDR3 sequence: CASSGQGGSRNTEAFF. The CDR3 DNA sequence: TGTGCCAGCAGCGGACAGGGGGGATCTCGGAACACTGAAGCTTTCTTT.

In this sample, this clonotype turned up a few times. The chain has TRBV7-2 and TRBJ2-3; 10 nucleotides agree with TRBD2. This CDR3 contains 15 residues. With 3 bases clipped from V and 3 bases from J, the junction kept 3 bases outside the gene matches. CDR1 is SGHTA and CDR2 is FQGNSA in the germline V gene. CDR3 protein: CASSFVAGGTDTQYF. CDR3 nucleotides: TGTGCCAGCAGCTTCGTAGCGGGGGGTACAGATACGCAGTATTTT.

This clonotype was seen more than once but under ten times. The gene calls are TRBV6-2 or TRBV6-3 and TRBJ2-1; D is possibly TRBD2 (6 bases). Per the germline V gene, CDR1 is MNHEY and CDR2 is SVGEGT. The CDR3 is 16 residues long. Trimming shortened V by 5 bases and J by 0 bases, and 14 bases separated the two germline ends. Here the CDR3 DNA reads TGTGCCAGCAGTAGACGGGAGTGGAGCTCCTACAATGAGCAGTTCTTC. Its protein is CASSRREWSSYNEQFF.

Only a few counts were recorded for this clonotype. The J gene is TRBJ2-6, the V gene TRBV7-2; D call uncertain. Germline CDR1 SGHTA, CDR2 FQGNSA. The CDR3 length is 16 residues. Trimming pared 7 bases from V and 0 bases from J, leaving 13 bases between. This CDR3 reads CASIGPPFSGANVLTF. CDR3 DNA: TGTGCCAGCATCGGGCCCCCCTTCTCTGGGGCCAACGTCCTGACTTTC.

V is TRBV7-8 and J is TRBJ2-2; TRBD2 matches at 13 bases. J was trimmed by 7 bases and V by 5 bases; bases with no gene match: 4. Germline values: CDR1 SGHVS, CDR2 FQNEAQ. The CDR3 extends over 15 amino acids. CDR3 amino acids: CASSRRTSGGGELFF. The CDR3 DNA reads as TGTGCCAGCAGCCGCAGGACTAGCGGGGGCGGGGAGCTGTTTTTT.

This clonotype has a handful of counts. The V call is TRBV6-5, the J call TRBJ1-1; D not certain. V lost 8 bases to trimming and J lost 8 bases, with 21 bases between them. CDR1 and CDR2 from the germline V gene are MNHEY and SVGAGI. This CDR3 contains 14 residues. The CDR3 region has the DNA TGTGCCAGCGGTCCATTAATGGGTTTGGGGGAAGCTTTCTTT. The encoded protein is CASGPLMGLGEAFF.

In its sample, this clonotype was seen a few times. The chain joins TRBV4-3 to TRBJ2-7, with 8 bases identical to TRBD1. The CDR3 totals 15 residues. With 4 bases clipped from V and 3 bases from J, the junction kept 8 bases outside the gene matches. Germline V gene data show CDR1 as LGHNA and CDR2 as YSLEER. The CDR3 spells CASSLKNGQGYEQYF. The CDR3 DNA reads TGCGCCAGCAGCCTCAAGAACGGACAGGGCTACGAGCAGTACTTC.

The chain links TRBV7-2 to TRBJ1-5, with unresolved D. Germline lookup yields CDR1 SGHTA and CDR2 FQGNSA. The CDR3 sequence is 17 residues long. V was trimmed by 2 bases and J by 1 base, leaving 15 bases between them. The CDR3 protein is CASSLSRWEMSNQPQHF. CDR3 nucleotide sequence: TGTGCCAGCAGCTTATCCAGATGGGAGATGAGCAATCAGCCCCAGCATTTT.